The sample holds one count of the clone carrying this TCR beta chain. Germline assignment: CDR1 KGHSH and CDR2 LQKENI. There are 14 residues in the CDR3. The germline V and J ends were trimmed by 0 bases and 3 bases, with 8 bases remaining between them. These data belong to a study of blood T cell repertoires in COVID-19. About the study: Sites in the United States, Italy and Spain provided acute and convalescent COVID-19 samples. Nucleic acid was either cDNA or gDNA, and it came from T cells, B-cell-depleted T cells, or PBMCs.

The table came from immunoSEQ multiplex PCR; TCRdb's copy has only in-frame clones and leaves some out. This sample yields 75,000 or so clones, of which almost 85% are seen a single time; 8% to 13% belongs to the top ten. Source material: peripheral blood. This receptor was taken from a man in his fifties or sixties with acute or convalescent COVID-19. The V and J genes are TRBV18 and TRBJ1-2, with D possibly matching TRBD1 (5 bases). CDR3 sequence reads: CASSPPAGYYGYTF. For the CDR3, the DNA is TGTGCCAGCTCACCACCAGCAGGGTACTATGGCTACACCTTC.